This TCR beta chain was profiled in a study of T cell responses to AZD1222 COVID-19 vaccine. Study-level results: Spike as a whole was targeted by vaccine-associated CD4 TCRs, dominant at 160-218 and 743-854. Variant regions that are unmutated are reportedly the target of nearly half of spike-specific TCRs. Clonal diversity may have been underestimated, and the donors were mostly white British, with more females than males.

Measured with immunoSEQ multiplex PCR; TCRdb has only the in-frame clones, and not every one. This table has 65,000 to 70,000 clones, roughly 85% appearing once. The germline V gene encodes CDR1 MNHEY and CDR2 SMNVEV (reference sequence). There are 13 residues in the CDR3. This clone has a single count. What it recognizes is unknown. One end of the junction does not line up with germline, which may come from a read error. This clonotype was sampled from an adult who received the AZD1222 COVID-19 vaccine. The chain recombines TRBV27 with TRBJ2-5; D may correspond to TRBD1 or TRBD2 (6 bases each). Sequenced material: peripheral blood, taken 28 days after the second AZD1222 dose. CDR3 nucleotides: TGTGCCAGCAGCCCCGGGGGCGGCGGGCCCTTCCACTTC. It specifies CASSPGGGGPFHF.